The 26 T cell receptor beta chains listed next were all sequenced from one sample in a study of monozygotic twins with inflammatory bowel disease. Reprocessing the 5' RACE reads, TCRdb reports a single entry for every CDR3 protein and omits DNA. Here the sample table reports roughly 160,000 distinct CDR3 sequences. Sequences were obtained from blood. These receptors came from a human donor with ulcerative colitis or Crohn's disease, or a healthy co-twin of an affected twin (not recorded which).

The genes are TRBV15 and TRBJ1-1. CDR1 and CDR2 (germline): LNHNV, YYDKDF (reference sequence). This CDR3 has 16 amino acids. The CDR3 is CATSSPRLGPNTEAFF.

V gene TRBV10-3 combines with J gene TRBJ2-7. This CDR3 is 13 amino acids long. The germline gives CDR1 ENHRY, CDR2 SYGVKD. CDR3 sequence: CAISEVGSYEQYF.

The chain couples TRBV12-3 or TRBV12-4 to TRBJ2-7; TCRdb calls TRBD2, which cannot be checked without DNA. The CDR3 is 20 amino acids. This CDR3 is CASSFAPTDSLAGGSYEQYF.

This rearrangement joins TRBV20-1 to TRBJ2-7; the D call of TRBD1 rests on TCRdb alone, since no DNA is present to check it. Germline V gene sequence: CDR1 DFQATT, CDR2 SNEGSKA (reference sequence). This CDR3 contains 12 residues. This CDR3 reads CSARGGQGFRYF.

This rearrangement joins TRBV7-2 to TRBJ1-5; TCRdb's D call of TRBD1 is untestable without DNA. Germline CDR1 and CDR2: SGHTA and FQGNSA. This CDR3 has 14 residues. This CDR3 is CASSLVTGHQPQHF.

CDR3 protein: CSAWPASKQPQHF. The genes are TRBV20-1 and TRBJ1-5. From germline, CDR1 is DFQATT and CDR2 SNEGSKA (reference sequence). This CDR3 is built from 13 residues.

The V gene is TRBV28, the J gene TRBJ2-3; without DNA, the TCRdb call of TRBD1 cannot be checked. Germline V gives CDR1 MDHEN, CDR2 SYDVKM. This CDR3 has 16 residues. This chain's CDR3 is CASSSLPPRDRDTQYF.

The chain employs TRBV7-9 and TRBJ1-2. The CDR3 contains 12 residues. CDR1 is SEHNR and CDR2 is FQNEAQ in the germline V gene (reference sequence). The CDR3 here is CASSLVVGGYTF.

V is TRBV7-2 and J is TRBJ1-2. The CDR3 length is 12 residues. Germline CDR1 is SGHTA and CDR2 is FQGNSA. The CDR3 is CASSPVRPGYTF.

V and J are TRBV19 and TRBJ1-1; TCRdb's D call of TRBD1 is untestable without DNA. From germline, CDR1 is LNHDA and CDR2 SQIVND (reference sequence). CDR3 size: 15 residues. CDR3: CAIILRGLKNTEAFF.

CDR3 loop: CATRDEGKGEQYF. This chain uses TRBV24-1 with TRBJ2-7; lacking DNA, the TRBD1 call made by TCRdb goes unchecked. The CDR3 has 13 residues. Germline values: CDR1 KGHDR, CDR2 SFDVKD.

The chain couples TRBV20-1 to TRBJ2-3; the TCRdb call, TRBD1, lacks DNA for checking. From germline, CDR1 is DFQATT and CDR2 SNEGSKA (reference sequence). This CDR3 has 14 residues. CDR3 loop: CSADPRDLTDTQYF.

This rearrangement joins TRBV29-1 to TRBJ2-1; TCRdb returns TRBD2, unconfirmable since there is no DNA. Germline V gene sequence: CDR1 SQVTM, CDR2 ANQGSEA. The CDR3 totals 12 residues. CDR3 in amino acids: CRGGVDYNEQFF.

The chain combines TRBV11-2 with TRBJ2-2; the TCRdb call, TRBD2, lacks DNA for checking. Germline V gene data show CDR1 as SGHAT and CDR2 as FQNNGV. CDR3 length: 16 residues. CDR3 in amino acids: CASRSLAGGPSGELFF.

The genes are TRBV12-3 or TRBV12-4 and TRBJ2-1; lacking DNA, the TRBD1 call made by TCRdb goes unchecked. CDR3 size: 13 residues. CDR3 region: CASRGLRQGEQFF.

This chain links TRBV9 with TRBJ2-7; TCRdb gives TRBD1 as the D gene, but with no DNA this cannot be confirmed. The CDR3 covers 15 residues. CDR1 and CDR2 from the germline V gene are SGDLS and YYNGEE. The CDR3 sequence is CASSVWDTRGNEQYF. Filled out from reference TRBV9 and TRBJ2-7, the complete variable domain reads DSGVTQTPKHLITATGQRVTLRCSPRSGDLSVYWYQQSLDQGLQFLIQYYNGEERAKGNILERFSAQQFPDLHSELNLSSLELGDSALYFCASSVWDTRGNEQYFGPGTRLTVT.

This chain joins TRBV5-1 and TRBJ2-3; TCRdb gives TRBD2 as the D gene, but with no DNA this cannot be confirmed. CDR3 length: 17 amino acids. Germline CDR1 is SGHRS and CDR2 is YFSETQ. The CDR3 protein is CASSSFLARPRTDTQYF. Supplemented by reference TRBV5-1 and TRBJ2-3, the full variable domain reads KAGVTQTPRYLIKTRGQQVTLSCSPISGHRSVSWYQQTPGQGLQFLFEYFSETQRNKGNFPGRFSGRQFSNSRSEMNVSTLELGDSALYLCASSSFLARPRTDTQYFGPGTRLTVL.

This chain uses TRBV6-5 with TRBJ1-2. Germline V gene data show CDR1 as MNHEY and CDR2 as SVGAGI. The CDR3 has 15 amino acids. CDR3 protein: CASSYTGPSFYGYTF.

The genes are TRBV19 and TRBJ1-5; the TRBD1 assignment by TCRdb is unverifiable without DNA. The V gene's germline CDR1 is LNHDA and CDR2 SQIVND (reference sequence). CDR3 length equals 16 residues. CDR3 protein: CASTQSMGGGNQPQHF.

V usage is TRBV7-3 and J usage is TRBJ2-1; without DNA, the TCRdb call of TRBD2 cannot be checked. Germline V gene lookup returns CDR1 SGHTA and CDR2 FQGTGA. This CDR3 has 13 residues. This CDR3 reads CASSPTREGEQFF.

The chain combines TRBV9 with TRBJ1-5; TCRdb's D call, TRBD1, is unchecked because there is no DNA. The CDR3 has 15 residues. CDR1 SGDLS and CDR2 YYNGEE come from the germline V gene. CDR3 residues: CASSIGQGNDQPQHF. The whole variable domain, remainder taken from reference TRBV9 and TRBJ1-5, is DSGVTQTPKHLITATGQRVTLRCSPRSGDLSVYWYQQSLDQGLQFLIQYYNGEERAKGNILERFSAQQFPDLHSELNLSSLELGDSALYFCASSIGQGNDQPQHFGDGTRLSIL.

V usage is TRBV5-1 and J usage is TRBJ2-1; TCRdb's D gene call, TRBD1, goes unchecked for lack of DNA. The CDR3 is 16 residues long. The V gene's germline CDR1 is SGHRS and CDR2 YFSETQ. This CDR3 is CASSIARGGSYNEQFF.

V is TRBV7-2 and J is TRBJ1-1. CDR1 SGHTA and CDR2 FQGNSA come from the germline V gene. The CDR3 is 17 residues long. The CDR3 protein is CASSPSRLYLRGTEAFF.

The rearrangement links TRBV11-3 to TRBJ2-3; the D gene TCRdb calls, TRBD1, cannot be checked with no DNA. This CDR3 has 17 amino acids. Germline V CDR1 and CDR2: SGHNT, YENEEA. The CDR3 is CASSLGPPGTGTDTQYF.

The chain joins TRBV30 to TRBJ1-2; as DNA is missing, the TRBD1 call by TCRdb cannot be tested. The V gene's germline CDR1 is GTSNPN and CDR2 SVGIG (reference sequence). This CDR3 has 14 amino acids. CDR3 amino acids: CAWSAQETGYGYTF.

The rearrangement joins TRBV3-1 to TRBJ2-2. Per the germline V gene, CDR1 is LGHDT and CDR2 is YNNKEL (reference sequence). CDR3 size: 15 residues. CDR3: CASSQDWGSAGELFF.